This is a list of T cell receptor beta chains from one sample in a study of T-cell reconstitution after alpha-beta-depleted transplantation in children. TCRdb re-derived calls from the PCR reads in MiXCR, one entry per CDR3 protein. The sample has about 610,000 distinct CDR3 sequences; about 10% are singletons. The sample here was PBMCs from the stem cell graft donor, taken from the stem cell graft. Every receptor here comes from a human donor who donated a stem cell graft to a child with acute myeloid leukemia. Each CDR3 is given with its conserved first and last residue. A D gene is named only where the DNA matches it firmly. The size field is filled for only some rows; it gives once, few, many or a size class.

15	few	TRBV3-1	TRBD1	TRBJ1-1	TGTGCCAGCAGCCCGCATCAGGGGGCGGCCGCTGAAGCTTTCTTT	CASSPHQGAAAEAFF
15	NA	TRBV19	NA	TRBJ2-2	TGTGCCAGTAGTACCAGGGATTTGGGCACCGGGGAGCTGTTTTTT	CASSTRDLGTGELFF
15	NA	TRBV2	NA	TRBJ2-3	TGTGCCAGCAGTGTTGGGACTTTAAGGACAGATACGCAGTATTTT	CASSVGTLRTDTQYF
18	NA	TRBV6-2/TRBV6-3	TRBD2	TRBJ2-7	TGTGCCAGCAGTCGACAAGGCCGCGGGACTAGCCTTATGGGTGAGCAGTACTTC	CASSRQGRGTSLMGEQYF
14	many	TRBV4-3	NA	TRBJ2-7	TGCGCCAGCAGCCAAGTAATCAGGTCGGACGAGCAGTACTTC	CASSQVIRSDEQYF
16	NA	TRBV5-1	NA	TRBJ1-2	TGCGCCAGCAGCTTGGGGTCGACAGGCGCTAACTATGGCTACACCTTC	CASSLGSTGANYGYTF
10	NA	TRBV29-1	NA	TRBJ2-7	TGCAGCGCTACGCAAGGCGAGCAGTACTTC	CSATQGEQYF
13	NA	TRBV7-2	TRBD1	TRBJ2-1	TGTGCCAGCAGTAAGACAGGGTTGGGTGAGCAGTTCTTC	CASSKTGLGEQFF
13	NA	TRBV3-1	NA	TRBJ1-2	TGTGCCAGCAGCCAAGTATCATGGGATGGCTACACCTTC	CASSQVSWDGYTF
16	many	TRBV27	NA	TRBJ2-7	TGTGCCAGCAGTTTATTTTTCGGGACAAGGGAAGACGAGCAGTACTTC	CASSLFFGTREDEQYF
15	NA	TRBV28	TRBD1	TRBJ2-7	TGTGCCAGCAGTATCCCCGGGACAGGGGTTTACGAGCAGTACTTC	CASSIPGTGVYEQYF